This paragraph covers one T cell receptor (beta chain) sequence. No antigen is known for it. At one of its ends the junction is not consistent with the germline gene, which may arise from a read error. The sample comes from a study of response to subunit inactivated influenza vaccine. Germline CDR1 and CDR2: LGHNA and YSLEER. This CDR3 has 15 residues. In TCRdb, the RT-PCR reads were re-called with MiXCR into one record per CDR3 protein. The table includes around 850,000 distinct CDR3 sequences, less than 20% detected once. General study results and limits: T cells newly recruited by each seasonal influenza vaccination are few, the authors suggested.

Sequencing used PBMCs from blood, obtained 4 to 6 days after vaccination. This chain joins TRBV4-3 and TRBJ2-5; 9 bases match TRBD1. This clonotype originated in a man in his fifties or sixties who received an inactivated influenza vaccine. The CDR3 sequence is CVSSQGGTGRETQYF. The CDR3 DNA reads as TGCGTCAGCAGCCAAGGAGGGACAGGGAGAGAGACCCAGTACTTC.